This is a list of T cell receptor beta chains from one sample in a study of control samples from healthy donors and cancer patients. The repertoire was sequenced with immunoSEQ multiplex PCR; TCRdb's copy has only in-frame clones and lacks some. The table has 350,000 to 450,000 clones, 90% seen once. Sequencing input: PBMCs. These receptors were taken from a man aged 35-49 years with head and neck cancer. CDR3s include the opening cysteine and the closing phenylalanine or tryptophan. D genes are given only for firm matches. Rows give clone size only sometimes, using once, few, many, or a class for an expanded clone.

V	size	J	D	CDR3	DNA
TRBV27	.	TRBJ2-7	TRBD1	CASSRDRAFEQYF	TGTGCCAGCAGCCGGGACAGAGCCTTCGAGCAGTACTTC
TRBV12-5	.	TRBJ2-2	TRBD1	CASGIRRDRVTGELFF	TGTGCTAGTGGCATACGGCGGGACAGGGTCACCGGGGAGCTGTTTTTT
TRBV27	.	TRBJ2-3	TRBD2	CASSGLLGTSGGTDTQYF	TGTGCCAGCTCGGGACTGTTAGGGACTAGCGGGGGCACAGATACGCAGTATTTT
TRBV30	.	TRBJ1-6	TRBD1	CAWSKFPGTGGPRVNNSPLHF	TGTGCCTGGAGTAAATTTCCCGGGACAGGGGGCCCTAGGGTGAATAATTCACCCCTCCACTTT
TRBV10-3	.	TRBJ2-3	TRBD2	CAISSGLAGDTDTQYF	TGTGCCATCAGTTCGGGACTAGCGGGAGACACAGATACGCAGTATTTT
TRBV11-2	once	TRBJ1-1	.	CASSPRGGNTEAFF	TGTGCCAGCAGCCCACGAGGGGGGAACACTGAAGCTTTCTTT
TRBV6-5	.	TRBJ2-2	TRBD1	CASRRPGQGTGELFF	TGTGCCAGCAGAAGACCGGGACAGGGGACCGGGGAGCTGTTTTTT
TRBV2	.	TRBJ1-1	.	CASGREVNTEAFF	TGTGCCAGTGGAAGGGAGGTGAACACTGAAGCTTTCTTT
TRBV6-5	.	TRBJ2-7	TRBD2	CASSSQWGGSYEQYF	TGTGCCAGCAGTTCGCAGTGGGGGGGCTCCTACGAGCAGTACTTC
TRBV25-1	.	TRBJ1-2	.	CASSDRPGSGYTF	TGTGCCAGCAGTGATCGGCCCGGGTCCGGCTACACCTTC
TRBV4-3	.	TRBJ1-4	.	CASSQVVATNEKLFF	TGCGCCAGCAGCCAAGTGGTTGCAACTAATGAAAAACTGTTTTTT
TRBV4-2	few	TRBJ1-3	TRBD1	CASSQEDRVHGNTIYF	TGTGCCAGCAGCCAAGAAGACAGGGTGCACGGAAACACCATATATTTT
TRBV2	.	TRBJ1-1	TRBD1	CASTGRDRVNTEAFF	TGTGCCAGCACGGGGAGGGACAGGGTAAACACTGAAGCTTTCTTT
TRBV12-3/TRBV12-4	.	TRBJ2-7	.	CASSLIYEQYF	TGTGCCAGCAGTCTCATATACGAGCAGTACTTC
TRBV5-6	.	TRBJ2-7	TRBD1	CASSAGQGGVPQYF	TGTGCCAGCAGCGCGGGACAGGGTGGTGTTCCCCAGTACTTC
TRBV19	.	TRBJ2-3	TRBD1	CASREGDRGRGRDTQYF	TGTGCCAGTAGGGAAGGTGACAGGGGGCGAGGCAGGGATACGCAGTATTTT
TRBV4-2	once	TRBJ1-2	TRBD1	CASSQEWDSRGFLVF	TGTGCCAGCAGCCAAGAGTGGGACAGTAGGGGCTTCTTGGTATTC
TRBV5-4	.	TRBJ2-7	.	CASREGAGSSYEQYF	TGTGCCAGCAGGGAGGGCGCGGGGAGCTCCTACGAGCAGTACTTC
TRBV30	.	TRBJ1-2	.	CAWSEPRRGERPGYTF	TGTGCCTGGAGTGAACCACGCAGGGGAGAACGACCTGGCTACACCTTC
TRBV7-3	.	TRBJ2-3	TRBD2	CASSLGAGGAVDTQYF	TGTGCCAGCAGCTTAGGTGCCGGGGGGGCTGTAGATACGCAGTATTTT
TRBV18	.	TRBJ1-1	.	CASSPGRNTEAFF	TGTGCCAGCTCACCGGGAAGGAACACTGAAGCTTTCTTT
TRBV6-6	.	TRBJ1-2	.	CASLRGDGYTF	TGTGCCTCACTTAGGGGAGATGGCTACACCTTC
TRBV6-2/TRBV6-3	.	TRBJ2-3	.	CASSYSGGTTDTQYF	TGTGCCAGCAGTTACTCGGGGGGTACGACAGATACGCAGTATTTT
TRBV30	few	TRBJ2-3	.	CAWSVQGTHADTQYF	TGTGCCTGGAGTGTACAGGGTACTCATGCAGATACGCAGTATTTT
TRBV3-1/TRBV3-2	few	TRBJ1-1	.	CASSQDLTTGAFF	TGTGCCAGCAGCCAAGATTTGACTACAGGAGCTTTCTTT
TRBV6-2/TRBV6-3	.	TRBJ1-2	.	CASNPRPFSGYTF	TGTGCCAGCAACCCTCGCCCCTTTAGTGGCTACACCTTC
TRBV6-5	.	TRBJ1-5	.	CASSYSWKDQPQHF	TGTGCCAGCAGTTACTCCTGGAAGGATCAGCCCCAGCATTTT
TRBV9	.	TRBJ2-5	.	CASSVVQASTQYF	TGTGCCAGCAGCGTAGTACAGGCATCGACCCAGTACTTC
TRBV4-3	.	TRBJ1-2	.	CASSQGRTTHYGYTF	TGCGCCAGCAGCCAAGGGAGGACAACTCACTATGGCTACACCTTC
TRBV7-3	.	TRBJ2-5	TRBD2	CASSSTGTSGETQYF	TGTGCCAGCAGCTCCACCGGGACTAGCGGAGAGACCCAGTACTTC
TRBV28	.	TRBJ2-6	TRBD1	CASRMTGAGANVLTF	TGTGCCAGCAGAATGACAGGGGCTGGGGCCAACGTCCTGACTTTC
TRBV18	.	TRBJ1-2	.	CASSPPVGTSGYTF	TGTGCCAGCTCACCCCCGGTAGGGACCAGTGGCTACACCTTC
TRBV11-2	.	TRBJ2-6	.	CASSLHGYSGANVLTF	TGTGCCAGCAGCTTGCACGGCTACTCTGGGGCCAACGTCCTGACTTTC
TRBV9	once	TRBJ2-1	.	CASSAWTRGDNEQFF	TGTGCCAGCAGCGCATGGACTAGGGGGGACAATGAGCAGTTCTTC
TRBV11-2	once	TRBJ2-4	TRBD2	CASSPRGVWGGKNIQYF	TGTGCCAGCAGCCCCCGGGGAGTGTGGGGGGGCAAAAACATTCAGTACTTC
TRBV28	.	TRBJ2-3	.	CASSQGLLTDTQYF	TGTGCCAGCAGTCAGGGACTCCTCACAGATACGCAGTATTTT
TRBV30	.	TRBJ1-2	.	CAWSVRLTAGIYGYTF	TGTGCCTGGAGTGTAAGGCTAACGGCGGGTATCTATGGCTACACCTTC